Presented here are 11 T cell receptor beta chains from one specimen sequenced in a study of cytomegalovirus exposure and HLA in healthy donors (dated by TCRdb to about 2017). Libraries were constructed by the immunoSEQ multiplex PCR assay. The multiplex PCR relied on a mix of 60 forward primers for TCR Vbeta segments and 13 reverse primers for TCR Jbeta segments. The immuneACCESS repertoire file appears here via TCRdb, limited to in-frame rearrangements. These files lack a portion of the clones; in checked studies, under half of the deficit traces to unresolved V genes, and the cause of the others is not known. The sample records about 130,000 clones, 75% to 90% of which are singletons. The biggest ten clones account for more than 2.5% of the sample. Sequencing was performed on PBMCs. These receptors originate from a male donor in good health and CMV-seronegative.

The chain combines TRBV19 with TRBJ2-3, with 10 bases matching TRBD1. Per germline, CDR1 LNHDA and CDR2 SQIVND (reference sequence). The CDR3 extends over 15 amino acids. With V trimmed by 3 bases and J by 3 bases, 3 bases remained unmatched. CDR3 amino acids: CASSMTGGWTDTQYF. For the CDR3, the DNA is TGTGCCAGTAGTATGACAGGGGGCTGGACAGATACGCAGTATTTT.

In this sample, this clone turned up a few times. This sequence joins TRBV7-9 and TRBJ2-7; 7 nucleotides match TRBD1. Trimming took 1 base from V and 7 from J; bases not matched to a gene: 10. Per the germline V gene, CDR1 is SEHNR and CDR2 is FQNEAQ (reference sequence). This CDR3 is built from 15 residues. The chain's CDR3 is CASSLGRQGLEEQYF. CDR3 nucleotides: TGTGCCAGCAGCTTAGGGCGACAGGGATTGGAGGAGCAGTACTTC.

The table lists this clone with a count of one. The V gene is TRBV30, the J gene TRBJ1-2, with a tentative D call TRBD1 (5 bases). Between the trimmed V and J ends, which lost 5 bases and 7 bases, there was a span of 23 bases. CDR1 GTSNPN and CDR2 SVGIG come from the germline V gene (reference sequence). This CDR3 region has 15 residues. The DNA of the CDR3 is TGTGCCTGGCGTCTCCAACCCCCTTCCAGGGCTGGCTACACCTTC. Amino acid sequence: CAWRLQPPSRAGYTF.

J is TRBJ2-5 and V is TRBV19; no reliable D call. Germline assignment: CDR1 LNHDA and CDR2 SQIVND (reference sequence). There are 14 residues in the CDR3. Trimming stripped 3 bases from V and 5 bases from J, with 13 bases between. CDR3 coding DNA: TGTGCCAGTAGTATCAGTCTTAGCCGTGAGACCCAGTACTTC. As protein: CASSISLSRETQYF.

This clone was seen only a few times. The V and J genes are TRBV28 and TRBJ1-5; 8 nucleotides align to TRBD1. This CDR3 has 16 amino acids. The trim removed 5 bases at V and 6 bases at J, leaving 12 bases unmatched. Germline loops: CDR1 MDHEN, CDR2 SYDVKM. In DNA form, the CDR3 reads TGTGCCAGCAGTGGGGCGGACAGGGAGAAGGGTCAGCCCCAGCATTTT. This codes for CASSGADREKGQPQHF.

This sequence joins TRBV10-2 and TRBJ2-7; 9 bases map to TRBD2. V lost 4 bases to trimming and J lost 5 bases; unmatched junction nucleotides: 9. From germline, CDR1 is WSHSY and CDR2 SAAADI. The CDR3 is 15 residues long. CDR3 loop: CASSGFTSGRDEQYF. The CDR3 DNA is TGCGCCAGCAGTGGTTTCACTAGCGGGCGCGACGAGCAGTACTTC.

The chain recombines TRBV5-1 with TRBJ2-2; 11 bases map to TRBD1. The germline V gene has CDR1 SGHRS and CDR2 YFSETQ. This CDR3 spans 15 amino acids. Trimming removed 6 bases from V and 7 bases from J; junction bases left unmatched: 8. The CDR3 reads CASTIGQGAIGELFF. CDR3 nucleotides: TGCGCCAGCACTATTGGACAGGGGGCAATCGGGGAGCTGTTTTTT.

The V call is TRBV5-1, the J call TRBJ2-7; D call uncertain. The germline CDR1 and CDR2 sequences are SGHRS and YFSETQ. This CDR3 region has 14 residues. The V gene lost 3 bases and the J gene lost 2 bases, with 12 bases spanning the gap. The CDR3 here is CASSSSSATYEQYF. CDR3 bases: TGCGCCAGCAGCTCTTCATCCGCTACCTACGAGCAGTACTTC. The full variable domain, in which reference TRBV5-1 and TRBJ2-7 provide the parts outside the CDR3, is KAGVTQTPRYLIKTRGQQVTLSCSPISGHRSVSWYQQTPGQGLQFLFEYFSETQRNKGNFPGRFSGRQFSNSRSEMNVSTLELGDSALYLCASSSSSATYEQYFGPGTRLTVT.

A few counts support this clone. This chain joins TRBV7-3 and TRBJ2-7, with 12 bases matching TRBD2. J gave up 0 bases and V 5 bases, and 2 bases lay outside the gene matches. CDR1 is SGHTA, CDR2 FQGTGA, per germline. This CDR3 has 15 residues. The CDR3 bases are TGTGCCAGCAGCAAACTAGCGGGGGGCTCCTACGAGCAGTACTTC. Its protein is CASSKLAGGSYEQYF.

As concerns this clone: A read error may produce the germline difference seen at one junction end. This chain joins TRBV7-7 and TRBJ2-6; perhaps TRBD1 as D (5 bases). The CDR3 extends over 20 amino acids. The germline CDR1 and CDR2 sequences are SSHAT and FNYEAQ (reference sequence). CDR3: CASSLVSREPRLLGANVLTF. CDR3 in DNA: TGTGCTAGCAGCTTAGTTTCCAGGGAACCCCGCCTCTTGGGCGCCAACGTCCTGACTTTC.

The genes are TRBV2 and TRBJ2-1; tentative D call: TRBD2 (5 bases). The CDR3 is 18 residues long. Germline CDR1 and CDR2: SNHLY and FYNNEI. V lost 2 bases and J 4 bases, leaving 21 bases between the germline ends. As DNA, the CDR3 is TGTGCCAGCAGTGAACTTTGGCCCATAAGCGGTCCTTACAATGAGCAGTTCTTC. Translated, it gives CASSELWPISGPYNEQFF.